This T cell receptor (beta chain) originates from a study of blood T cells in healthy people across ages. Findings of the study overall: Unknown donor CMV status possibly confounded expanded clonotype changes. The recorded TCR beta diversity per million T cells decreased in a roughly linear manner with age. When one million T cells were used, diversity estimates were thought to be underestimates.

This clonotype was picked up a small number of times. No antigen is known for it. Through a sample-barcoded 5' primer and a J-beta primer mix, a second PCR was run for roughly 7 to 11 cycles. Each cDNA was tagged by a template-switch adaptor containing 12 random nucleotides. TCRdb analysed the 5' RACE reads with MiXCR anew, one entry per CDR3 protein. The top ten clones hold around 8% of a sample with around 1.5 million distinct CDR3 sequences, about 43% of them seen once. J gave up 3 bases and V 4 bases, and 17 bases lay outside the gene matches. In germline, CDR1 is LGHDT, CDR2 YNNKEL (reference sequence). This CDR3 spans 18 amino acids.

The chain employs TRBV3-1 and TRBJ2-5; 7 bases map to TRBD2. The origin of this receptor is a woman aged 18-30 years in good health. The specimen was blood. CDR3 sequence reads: CASSPVESWGGFEETQYF. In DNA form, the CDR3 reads TGTGCCAGCAGCCCAGTGGAAAGTTGGGGAGGGTTTGAAGAGACCCAGTACTTC.